These T cell receptor beta chains were read from a single sample in a study of T cell repertoires in ileal Crohn's disease. Assay: immunoSEQ multiplex PCR; the TCRdb copy retains only in-frame clones and omits some. The table includes approximately 6,900 clones, around 72% detected once. Material: ileal tissue. All receptors come from an adult with Crohn's disease. Both conserved end residues are part of each CDR3. The order of the fields is CDR3 length, D gene, J gene, clone size, V gene, CDR3 protein, CDR3 DNA. D genes are given only for firm matches. Expanded clones get a size class; other rows say once, few or many, or leave the size out.

>14|TRBD2|TRBJ2-5|once|TRBV6-5
CASSEGRGRETQYF
TGTGCCAGCAGTGAGGGGAGGGGACGGGAGACCCAGTACTTC
>13|NA|TRBJ1-1|NA|TRBV19
CASSIRVDTEAFF
TGTGCCAGTAGTATACGGGTTGACACTGAAGCTTTCTTT
>19|NA|TRBJ1-2|NA|TRBV13
CASSLGLVSGRGSNYGYTF
TGTGCCAGCAGCTTAGGCCTAGTCTCAGGAAGAGGGTCTAACTATGGCTACACCTTC
>16|TRBD1|TRBJ2-2|NA|TRBV6-1
CASSETGLTNTGELFF
TGTGCCAGCAGTGAGACAGGGCTAACGAACACCGGGGAGCTGTTTTTT
>13|NA|TRBJ1-2|few|TRBV19
CASSVESNYGYTF
TGTGCCAGTAGTGTGGAGTCTAACTATGGCTACACCTTC
>12|NA|TRBJ2-7|NA|TRBV29-1
CSVEDTYYEQYF
TGCAGCGTTGAGGACACTTACTACGAGCAGTACTTC
>15|TRBD1|TRBJ1-2|NA|TRBV27
CASSLDRQGRNGYTF
TGTGCCAGCAGTTTAGACCGACAGGGTCGGAATGGCTACACCTTC
>15|TRBD1|TRBJ1-5|NA|TRBV7-2
CASSPGQDSNQPQHF
TGTGCCAGCAGCCCGGGACAGGATAGCAATCAGCCCCAGCATTTT
>14|NA|TRBJ2-1|NA|TRBV7-2
CASSLGGGYNEQFF
TGTGCCAGCAGCTTAGGGGGAGGTTACAATGAGCAGTTCTTC
>15|NA|TRBJ2-7|NA|TRBV18
CASSPAATSHYEQYF
TGTGCCAGCTCACCGGCGGCCACATCGCACTACGAGCAGTACTTC
>15|NA|TRBJ2-7|NA|TRBV6-5
CASRRPGLGVYEQYF
TGTGCCAGCAGACGTCCGGGACTTGGGGTTTACGAGCAGTACTTC
>15|TRBD1|TRBJ2-3|NA|TRBV10-1
CASSGGQGLLDTQYF
TGCGCCAGCAGTGGGGGACAGGGCCTTCTTGATACGCAGTATTTT
>15|TRBD2|TRBJ2-5|NA|TRBV29-1
CSVAVASGGGETQYF
TGCAGCGTTGCCGTGGCTAGCGGGGGTGGGGAGACCCAGTACTTC
>15|NA|TRBJ2-5|NA|TRBV2
CASTPRGGDQETQYF
TGTGCCAGCACACCCCGGGGTGGGGATCAGGAGACCCAGTACTTC
>15|TRBD2|TRBJ2-7|NA|TRBV4-1
CASSPAGTRGYEQYF
TGCGCCAGCAGCCCCGCCGGGACTAGGGGATACGAGCAGTACTTC
>16|NA|TRBJ2-4|NA|TRBV28
CASSVLTAGAKNIQYF
TGTGCCAGCAGTGTCCTTACGGCGGGGGCTAAAAACATTCAGTACTTC
>12|NA|TRBJ1-6|NA|TRBV11-2
CASSGENSPLHF
TGTGCCAGCAGTGGGGAGAATTCACCCCTCCACTTT
>14|TRBD1|TRBJ2-7|NA|TRBV5-6
CASSYWDRPSEQYF
TGTGCCAGCAGCTACTGGGACAGACCAAGCGAGCAGTACTTC
>17|NA|TRBJ2-4|NA|TRBV28
CASSPLTQGWVKNIQYF
TGTGCCAGCAGCCCACTGACCCAGGGATGGGTCAAAAACATTCAGTACTTC
>11|NA|TRBJ2-1|NA|TRBV5-4
CASSSVDEQFF
TGTGCCAGCAGCTCGGTTGATGAGCAGTTCTTC
>14|TRBD1|TRBJ1-2|NA|TRBV7-2
CASSLQGQGHGYTF
TGTGCCAGCAGCTTACAAGGACAGGGGCATGGCTACACCTTC
>14|TRBD1|TRBJ1-1|NA|TRBV4-2
CASKQNRDRGEAFF
TGTGCCAGCAAGCAGAACCGGGACAGGGGGGAAGCTTTCTTT
>15|TRBD1|TRBJ1-5|NA|TRBV5-1
CASSDGTGSGQPQHF
TGCGCCAGCAGCGATGGGACAGGGTCAGGTCAGCCCCAGCATTTT
>14|TRBD1|TRBJ1-2|NA|TRBV27
CASRSKGQSYGYTF
TGTGCCAGCAGGAGCAAGGGACAGAGCTATGGCTACACCTTC
>13|NA|TRBJ2-7|few|TRBV10-3
CAIKEGASYEQYF
TGTGCCATCAAGGAAGGGGCCTCCTACGAGCAGTACTTC
>14|NA|TRBJ2-2|NA|TRBV7-7
CASMQGQNTGELFF
TGTGCCAGCATGCAGGGTCAGAACACCGGGGAGCTGTTTTTT
>13|NA|TRBJ2-2|NA|TRBV5-1
CASSSDSAGELFF
TGCGCCAGCAGCTCGGACTCGGCCGGGGAGCTGTTTTTT
>15|TRBD1|TRBJ2-7|NA|TRBV15
CATSRGDSENYEQYF
TGTGCCACCAGCAGAGGGGACAGCGAAAACTACGAGCAGTACTTC
>14|TRBD1|TRBJ1-2|NA|TRBV29-1
CSVGTGIGNYGYTF
TGCAGCGTGGGGACAGGGATTGGAAACTATGGCTACACCTTC
>14|TRBD2|TRBJ2-5|NA|TRBV11-3
CASSHNRAGKTQYF
TGTGCCAGCAGCCACAACAGAGCGGGAAAGACCCAGTACTTC
>13|NA|TRBJ1-5|few|TRBV7-2
CASTPSREQPQHF
TGTGCCAGCACCCCTTCGAGGGAACAGCCCCAGCATTTT
>14|TRBD1|TRBJ1-1|few|TRBV5-1
CASSRGTVNTEAFF
TGCGCCAGCAGCCGGGGGACAGTGAACACTGAAGCTTTCTTT
>15|TRBD1|TRBJ1-3|NA|TRBV29-1
CSVVRDRFSGNTIYF
TGCAGCGTTGTCCGGGACAGGTTCTCTGGAAACACCATATATTTT
>16|NA|TRBJ2-6|NA|TRBV6-1
CASSEVGGSGANVLTF
TGTGCCAGCAGTGAAGTTGGCGGCTCTGGGGCCAACGTCCTGACTTTC
>12|NA|TRBJ2-3|NA|TRBV9
CASSASSDTQYF
TGTGCCAGCAGCGCCTCCTCAGATACGCAGTATTTT
>13|NA|TRBJ1-2|NA|TRBV14
CASSHDSAYGYTF
TGTGCCAGCAGCCACGACAGCGCCTATGGCTACACCTTC
>12|NA|TRBJ1-4|NA|TRBV6-1
CASRGGNEKLFF
TGTGCCAGCAGAGGGGGTAACGAAAAACTGTTTTTT
>15|TRBD2|TRBJ2-7|NA|TRBV5-1
CASGSGGGPSYEQYF
TGCGCCAGCGGTAGCGGGGGGGGGCCCTCCTACGAGCAGTACTTC
>13|TRBD1|TRBJ1-1|once|TRBV5-4
CASSLDRGSEAFF
TGTGCCAGCAGCCTGGACAGGGGCTCGGAAGCTTTCTTT
>13|NA|TRBJ2-7|NA|TRBV7-3
CASSFSEGYEQYF
TGTGCCAGCAGCTTTAGTGAGGGCTACGAGCAGTACTTC
>14|NA|TRBJ1-6|NA|TRBV5-1
CASKAGTNNSPLHF
TGCGCCAGCAAAGCCGGGACAAATAATTCACCCCTCCACTTT
>12|NA|TRBJ2-7|once|TRBV9
CASSRRTGEQYF
TGTGCCAGCAGTCGAAGAACCGGTGAGCAGTACTTC
>16|NA|TRBJ1-2|NA|TRBV5-1
CASSLEGSTYYYGYTF
TGCGCCAGCAGCTTGGAAGGGAGCACCTACTACTATGGCTACACCTTC